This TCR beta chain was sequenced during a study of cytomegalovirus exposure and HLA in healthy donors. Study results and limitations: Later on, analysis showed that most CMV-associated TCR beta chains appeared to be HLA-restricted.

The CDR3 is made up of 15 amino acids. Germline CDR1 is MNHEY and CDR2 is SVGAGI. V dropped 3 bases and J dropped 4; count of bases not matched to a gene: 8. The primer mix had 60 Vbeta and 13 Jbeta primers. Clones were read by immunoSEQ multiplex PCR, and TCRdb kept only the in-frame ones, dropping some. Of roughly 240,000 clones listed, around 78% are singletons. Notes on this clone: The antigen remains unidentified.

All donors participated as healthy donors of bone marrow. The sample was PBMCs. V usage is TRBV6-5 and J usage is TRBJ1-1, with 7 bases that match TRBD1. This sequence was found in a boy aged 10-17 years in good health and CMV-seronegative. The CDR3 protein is CASSYSWPGGTEAFF. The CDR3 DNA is TGTGCCAGCAGTTATAGTTGGCCAGGGGGCACTGAAGCTTTCTTT.